A single sample gave rise to the 23 T cell receptor delta chains below, sequenced in a study of gamma-delta chains in newborns, infants, children. TCRdb redid clone calling on the reads using CATT. The table shows approximately 1,600 delta-chain clones, with 1.1% occurring only once. The sample consisted of blood. Receptor source: a child who was a newborn, infant or young child, either healthy, febrile or measles-vaccinated (not recorded which).

This clone was recorded a few times. A read error likely explains this, since a far larger clone differs by one base. The sample holds other DNA sequences that translate to the same CDR3. V and J are TRDV2 and TRDJ2; D gene uncertain. CDR3 length: 14 amino acids. Germline V gene lookup returns CDR1 GEAIGNYY and CDR2 EKD. V gave up 5 bases and J gave up 6 bases, with 15 bases separating them. The CDR3: CACGTPSRAAQLFF. CDR3 nucleotide sequence: TGTGCCTGTGGCACTCCATCCCGGGCAGCACAACTCTTCTTT.

To note about this clone: A read error likely explains this, since a far larger clone differs by one base. The same CDR3 can be traced to other DNA sequences in this sample. V is TRDV2 and J is TRDJ3, with 10 bases fitting TRDD3. Germline V gives CDR1 GEAIGNYY, CDR2 EKD. This CDR3 is 18 amino acids long. CDR3 coding DNA: TGTGCCTGTGACACCGTGGGGGATACCTCCTGGGACACCCGGCAGATGTTTTTC. It translates to CACDTVGDTSWDTRQMFF.

Regarding this clone: A far larger clone lies a single base away; this is likely a read error. Other DNA sequences in this specimen translate into the identical CDR3. The V and J genes are TRDV2 and TRDJ2, with D unclear. V was clipped by 5 bases and J by 6 bases, with 15 bases between them. The CDR3 covers 14 residues. Per the germline V gene, CDR1 is GEAIGNYY and CDR2 is EKD. CDR3 DNA sequence: TGTGCCTGTGGCACTCCCTCCCGAGCAGCACAACTCTTCTTT. Amino acids: CACGTPSRAAQLFF.

This clone was observed a handful of times. Since a far larger clone is one base different, this is likely a read error. Other nucleotide sequences in the sample specify the same CDR3. The chain combines TRDV2 with TRDJ1; TRDD3 matches at 12 bases. The CDR3 is made up of 20 amino acids. Germline trimming cut 3 bases from V and 3 bases from J; bases unmatched to any gene: 19. Looked up from germline, CDR1 is GEAIGNYY and CDR2 is EKD. The CDR3 here is CACDHVGPTGGYSIPDKLIF. Written as DNA, the CDR3 is TGTGCCTGTGACCACGTCGGGCCTACTGGGGGATACTCGATACCCGATAAACTCATCTTT.

This clone was seen a few times. A read error likely explains this, since a far larger clone differs by one base. In the same sample, other DNA sequences code for this CDR3. The rearrangement links TRDV2 to TRDJ2; D might be TRDD3 (6 bases). The CDR3 consists of 15 residues. Germline-derived CDR1 and CDR2 are GEAIGNYY and EKD. The CDR3 loop is CACDTVGASGEQLFF. The DNA for the CDR3 is TGTGCTTGTGACACCGTGGGGGCCTCGGGAGAACAACTCTTCTTT.

This clone has a handful of counts. The protein that TCRdb holds for this DNA derives from a much larger clone and differs from the translated DNA at residue 12, which likely indicates a read error; the protein shown here is translated from the DNA. V is TRDV2 and J is TRDJ3, with 9 bases that match TRDD3. The germline CDR1 and CDR2 sequences are GEAIGNYY and EKD. The CDR3 spans 19 residues. As DNA, the CDR3 is TGTGCCTGTGACACCGTACTGGGGGACAGCTCCCGGGACACCCGACAGATGTTTTTC. Translation: CACDTVLGDSSRDTRQMFF.

Sample share makes this clone medium-sized. It differs at one base from a far larger clone, so likely a read error. The chain combines TRDV2 with TRDJ1; D not resolved. CDR3 length: 16 residues. Germline V gene sequence: CDR1 GEAIGNYY, CDR2 EKD. Deletions cut 3 bases from V and 3 bases from J, with 19 bases between. CDR3 in DNA: TGTGCCTGTGACCAAGTTAGCCGGACGGACGCCGATAAACTCATCTTT. Translated, it gives CACDQVSRTDADKLIF.

With respect to this clone: The protein given by TCRdb reflects a much larger clone and differs at residue 5 from this DNA's translation, likely from a read error; the protein shown is the DNA's translation. The rearrangement joins TRDV2 to TRDJ3, with 11 bases aligning to TRDD3. From germline, CDR1 is GEAIGNYY and CDR2 EKD. V dropped 2 bases and J dropped 0; count of bases not matched to a gene: 2. The CDR3 consists of 18 residues. For the CDR3, the DNA is TGTGCCTGTGACAGTACTGGGGGATACTCCTGGGACACCCGACAGATGTTTTTC. Encoded protein: CACDSTGGYSWDTRQMFF.

This clone has only a few counts. Since a far larger clone is one base different, this is likely a read error. Additional DNA sequences in this sample encode the identical CDR3. The chain uses TRDV2 and TRDJ1; D unclear. This CDR3 spans 18 amino acids. The V gene lost 3 bases and the J gene lost 0 bases, with 22 bases spanning the gap. Looked up from germline, CDR1 is GEAIGNYY and CDR2 is EKD. CDR3 protein: CACDPVGSSEGNTDKLIF. The CDR3 DNA sequence: TGTGCCTGTGACCCCGTTGGCAGTTCGGAAGGGAACACCGATAAACTCATCTTT.

Only one count was recorded for this clone. The chain recombines TRDV2 with TRDJ3, with 9 positions matching TRDD3. Germline lookup yields CDR1 GEAIGNYY and CDR2 EKD. Losses at the gene ends were 9 bases for V and 0 bases for J; bases not matched to a gene: 5. The CDR3 extends over 16 amino acids. As DNA, the CDR3 is TGTGCCACGTACTGGGGGAGCTCCTGGGACACCCGACAGATGTTTTTC. This codes for CATYWGSSWDTRQMFF.

This clone was observed a handful of times. A far larger clone is one base from this, pointing to a likely read error. Other DNA sequences in the same sample also yield this CDR3. V gene TRDV2 combines with J gene TRDJ3, with TRDD3 matching over 8 bases. The CDR3 consists of 18 residues. Germline assignment: CDR1 GEAIGNYY and CDR2 EKD. CDR3 in DNA: TGTGCTTGTGACACCGCCGGGGGATACTCCTGGGACACCCGACAGATGTTTTTC. This encodes CACDTAGGYSWDTRQMFF.

This clone was detected only a few times. It is likely a read error: a sequence one base away is far more abundant. Other DNA sequences within the sample encode an identical CDR3. This chain connects TRDV2 to TRDJ3; 8 nucleotides line up with TRDD3. V lost 0 bases and J lost 1; bases outside the gene matches: 7. Germline V gene data show CDR1 as GEAIGNYY and CDR2 as EKD. CDR3 length: 19 amino acids. DNA of the CDR3: TGTGCCTGTGACACCGCGGGGGATAGCGGGTCCTGGGACACCCGACAGATGTTTTTC. It yields the protein CACDTAGDSGSWDTRQMFF.

By sample share, this clone is medium-sized. Given a far larger clone just one base away, this is likely a sequencing read error. The V call is TRDV2, the J call TRDJ1, with no clear D. V shed 3 bases and J shed 1 base, with 17 bases lying between them. This CDR3 region has 16 residues. CDR1 is GEAIGNYY and CDR2 is EKD in the germline V gene. Here the CDR3 reads CACDQVSRTGTDKLIF. CDR3 DNA: TGTGCCTGTGACCAAGTTAGCCGGACGGGCACCGATAAACTCATCTTT.

This clone was observed a handful of times. The protein given by TCRdb reflects a much larger clone and differs at residue 3 from this DNA's translation, likely from a read error; the protein shown is the DNA's translation. V and J are TRDV2 and TRDJ1; perhaps TRDD3 as D (5 bases). This CDR3 is 15 amino acids long. The germline V gene has CDR1 GEAIGNYY and CDR2 EKD. CDR3 in amino acids: CAYDTLGPNTDKLIF. In DNA form, the CDR3 reads TGTGCCTATGACACTCTGGGCCCGAACACCGATAAACTCATCTTT.

Concerning this clone itself: The protein in TCRdb stems from a much larger clone and differs at residue 11 from this DNA's translation, likely a read error; here the protein is translated from the DNA. This chain links TRDV2 with TRDJ1; 9 bases are a match to TRDD3. This CDR3 has 16 amino acids. Trimming cost V 0 bases and J 3 bases; bases outside gene matches: 7. CDR1 is GEAIGNYY, CDR2 EKD, per germline. CDR3 coding DNA: TGTGCCTGTGACACCTTACTGGGGGACGACGCCGATAAACTCATCTTT. Encoded protein: CACDTLLGDDADKLIF.

Comment on this clone: One base separates it from a far larger clone, so it is likely a read error. Distinct nucleotide sequences in the sample also encode this CDR3. CDR3 sequence reads: CACDSLLPGAAQLFF. In DNA, the CDR3 is TGTGCCTGTGACTCGCTCCTACCTGGTGCAGCACAACTCTTCTTT. The chain joins TRDV2 to TRDJ2, with D maybe TRDD2 (6 bases). CDR1 GEAIGNYY and CDR2 EKD come from the germline V gene. V lost 3 bases and J lost 6, with 16 bases in between. CDR3 length: 15 residues.

Comment on this clone: A read error likely explains why the TCRdb protein, taken from a much larger clone, differs from this DNA's translation at residue 6; the protein shown is translated from the DNA. The CDR3 region has the DNA TGTGCCTGTGACCCCGCGGGCAGTTCGGAAGGGAACACCGATAAACTCATCTTT. Translating gives CACDPAGSSEGNTDKLIF. J is TRDJ1 and V is TRDV2; D gene uncertain. The CDR3 length is 18 residues. The germline gives CDR1 GEAIGNYY, CDR2 EKD. Trimming cost V 3 bases and J 0 bases, with 22 bases left between them.

This clone appeared a few times. The TCRdb record carries a much larger clone's protein, which differs from this DNA's translation at residue 5; a read error is the likely cause, and the protein listed here is the DNA translation. This rearrangement joins TRDV2 to TRDJ1, with TRDD3 matching over 8 bases. The CDR3 spans 17 residues. After removal of 2 bases from V and 0 bases from J, the junction contained 10 bases not matched to a gene. Germline V gives CDR1 GEAIGNYY, CDR2 EKD. CDR3 nucleotides: TGTGCCTGTGACAAAGTACTGGGGGCCCCGTACACCGATAAACTCATCTTT. It encodes CACDKVLGAPYTDKLIF.

Remarks on this clone: This DNA's translation and the protein TCRdb lists, from a much larger clone, do not match at residue 10, likely due to a read error; the protein shown is translated from the DNA. The J gene is TRDJ1, the V gene TRDV2, with D unresolved. Germline loops: CDR1 GEAIGNYY, CDR2 EKD. The CDR3 runs 13 residues. CDR3 DNA sequence: TGTGCCTGTGATCGATTAGGCTCCGATAGACTCATCTTT. Amino acid sequence: CACDRLGSDRLIF.

By share, this clone ranks as medium-sized. The TCRdb protein comes from a much larger clone and disagrees with this DNA's translation at residue 4, likely due to a read error; the protein given here is derived from the DNA. This chain links TRDV2 with TRDJ1; 9 bases line up with TRDD3. The CDR3 sequence is 19 residues long. Germline V gene data show CDR1 as GEAIGNYY and CDR2 as EKD. CDR3: CACGTVDWGSPRQEDKLIF. The CDR3 DNA sequence: TGTGCCTGTGGCACCGTCGACTGGGGGAGCCCAAGACAAGAGGATAAACTCATCTTT.

This clone has just a few counts. This likely reflects a read error, since a far larger clone is one base away. The same CDR3 can be traced to other DNA sequences in this sample. The chain uses TRDV2 and TRDJ3; 8 nucleotides line up with TRDD3. This CDR3 spans 19 amino acids. Germline CDR1 is GEAIGNYY and CDR2 is EKD. In nucleotides, the CDR3 is TGTGCCTGTGACACCGCGGGGGATAGTGGGTCCTGGGACACTCGACAGATGTTTTTC. Its protein product is CACDTAGDSGSWDTRQMFF.

This clone was counted between two and nine times. The TCRdb protein comes from a much larger clone and disagrees with this DNA's translation at residue 4, likely due to a read error; the protein given here is derived from the DNA. The CDR3 sequence is CACDGLGVKRDTDKLIF. As DNA, the CDR3 is TGTGCCTGTGACGGATTGGGGGTAAAGAGGGACACCGATAAACTCATCTTT. V and J are TRDV2 and TRDJ1; TRDD3 might be the D (6 bases). Looked up from germline, CDR1 is GEAIGNYY and CDR2 is EKD. V was cut by 3 bases and J by 0 bases, with 19 bases left in between. This CDR3 has 17 residues.

This clone was recorded a few times. The amino acid sequence in TCRdb belongs to a much larger clone and departs from this DNA's translation at residue 10, likely a sequencing read error; the sequence shown is translated from the DNA. The chain joins TRDV2 to TRDJ1; D perhaps matches TRDD3 (6 bases). Germline V gene sequence: CDR1 GEAIGNYY, CDR2 EKD. V was cut by 0 bases and J by 0 bases, with 13 bases left in between. CDR3 length: 16 amino acids. In DNA, the CDR3 is TGTGCCTGTGACACCGTAGAAGGGGGACACACCGATAAACTCATCTTT. Amino acids: CACDTVEGGHTDKLIF.